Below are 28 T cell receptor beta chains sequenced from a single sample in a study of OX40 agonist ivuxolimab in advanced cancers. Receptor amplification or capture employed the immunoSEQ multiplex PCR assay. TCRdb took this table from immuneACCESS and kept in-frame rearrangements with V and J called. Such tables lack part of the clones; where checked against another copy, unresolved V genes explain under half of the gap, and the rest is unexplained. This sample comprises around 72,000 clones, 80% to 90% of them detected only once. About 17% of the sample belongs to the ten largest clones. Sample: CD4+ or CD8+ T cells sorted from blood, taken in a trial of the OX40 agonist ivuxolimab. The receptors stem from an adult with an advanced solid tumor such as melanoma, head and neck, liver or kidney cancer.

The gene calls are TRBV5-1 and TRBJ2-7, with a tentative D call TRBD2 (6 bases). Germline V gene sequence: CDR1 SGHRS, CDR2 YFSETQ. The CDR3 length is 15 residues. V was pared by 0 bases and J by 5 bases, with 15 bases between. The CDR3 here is CASSLVEGRSDEQYF. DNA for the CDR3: TGCGCCAGCAGCTTGGTGGAGGGGAGAAGCGACGAGCAGTACTTC.

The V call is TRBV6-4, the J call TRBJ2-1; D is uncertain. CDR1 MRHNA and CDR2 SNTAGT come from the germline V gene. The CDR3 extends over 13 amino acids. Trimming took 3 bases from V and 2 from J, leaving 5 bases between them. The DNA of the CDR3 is TGTGCCAGCAGTGAGCTCCCCTACAATGAGCAGTTCTTC. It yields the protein CASSELPYNEQFF.

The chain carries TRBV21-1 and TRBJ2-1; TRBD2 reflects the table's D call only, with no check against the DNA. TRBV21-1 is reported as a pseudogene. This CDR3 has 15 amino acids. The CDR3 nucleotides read TGTGCCAGCATTCCGGGACTAGCGGGAACCAATGAGCAGTTCTTC. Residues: CASIPGLAGTNEQFF.

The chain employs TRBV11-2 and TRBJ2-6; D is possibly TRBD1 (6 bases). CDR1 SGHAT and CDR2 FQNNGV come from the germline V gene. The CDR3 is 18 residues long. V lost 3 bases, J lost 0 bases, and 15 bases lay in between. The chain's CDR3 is CASSLYGTRGSGANVLTF. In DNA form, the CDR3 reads TGTGCCAGCAGCTTGTACGGGACCAGGGGCTCTGGGGCCAACGTCCTGACTTTC.

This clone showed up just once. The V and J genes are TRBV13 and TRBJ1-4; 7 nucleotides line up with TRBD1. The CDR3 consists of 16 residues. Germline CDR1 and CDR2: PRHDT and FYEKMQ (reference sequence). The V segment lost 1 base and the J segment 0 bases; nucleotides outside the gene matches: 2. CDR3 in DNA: TGTGCCAGCAGCTTAGCCGGGACAGCAACTAATGAAAAACTGTTTTTT. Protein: CASSLAGTATNEKLFF.

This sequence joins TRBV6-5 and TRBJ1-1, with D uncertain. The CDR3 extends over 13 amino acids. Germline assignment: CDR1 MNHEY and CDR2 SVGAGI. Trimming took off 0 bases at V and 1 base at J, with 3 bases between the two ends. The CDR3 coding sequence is TGTGCCAGCAGTTACTCGAAGAACACTGAAGCTTTCTTT. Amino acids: CASSYSKNTEAFF.

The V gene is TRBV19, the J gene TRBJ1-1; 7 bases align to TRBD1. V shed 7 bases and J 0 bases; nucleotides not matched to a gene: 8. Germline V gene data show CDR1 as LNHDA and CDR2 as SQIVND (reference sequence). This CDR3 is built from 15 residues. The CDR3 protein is CASTDRVLMNTEAFF. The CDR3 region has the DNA TGTGCCAGTACCGACAGGGTCCTCATGAACACTGAAGCTTTCTTT.

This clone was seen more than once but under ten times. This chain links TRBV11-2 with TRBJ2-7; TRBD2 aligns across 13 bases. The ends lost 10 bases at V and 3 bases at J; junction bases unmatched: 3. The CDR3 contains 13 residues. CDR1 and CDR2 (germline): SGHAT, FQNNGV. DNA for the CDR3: TGTGCCACCAGGACTAGCGGGAGCTACGAGCAGTACTTC. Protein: CATRTSGSYEQYF.

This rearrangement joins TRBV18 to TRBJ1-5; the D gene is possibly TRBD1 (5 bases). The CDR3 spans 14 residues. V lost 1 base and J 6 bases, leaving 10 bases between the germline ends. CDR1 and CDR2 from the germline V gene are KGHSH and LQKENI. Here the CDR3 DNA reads TGTGCCAGCTCACCACGAAGGGACGGTCAGCCCCAGCATTTT. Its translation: CASSPRRDGQPQHF.

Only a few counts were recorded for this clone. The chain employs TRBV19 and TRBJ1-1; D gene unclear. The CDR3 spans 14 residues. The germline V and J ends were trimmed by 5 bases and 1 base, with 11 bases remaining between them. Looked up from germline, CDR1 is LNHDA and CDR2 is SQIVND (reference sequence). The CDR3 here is CASSQADWNTEAFF. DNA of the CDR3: TGTGCCAGTAGTCAGGCAGACTGGAACACTGAAGCTTTCTTT.

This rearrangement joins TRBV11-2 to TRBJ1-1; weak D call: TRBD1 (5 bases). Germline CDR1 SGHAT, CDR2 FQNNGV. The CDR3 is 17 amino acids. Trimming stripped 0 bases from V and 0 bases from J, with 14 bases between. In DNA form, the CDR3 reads TGTGCCAGCAGCTTAGATCCGGCAGGGAATTTGAACACTGAAGCTTTCTTT. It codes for CASSLDPAGNLNTEAFF.

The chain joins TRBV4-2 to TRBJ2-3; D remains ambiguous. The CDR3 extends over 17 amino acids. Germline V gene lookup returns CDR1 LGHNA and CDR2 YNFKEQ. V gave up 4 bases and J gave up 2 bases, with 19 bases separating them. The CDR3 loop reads CASSPDGRSFATDTQYF. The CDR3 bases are TGTGCCAGCAGCCCGGACGGACGGTCCTTCGCCACAGATACGCAGTATTTT.

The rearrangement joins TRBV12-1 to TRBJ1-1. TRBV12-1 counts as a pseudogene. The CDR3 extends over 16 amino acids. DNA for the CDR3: TGTGCCAGCAGCTTTGCATCCCCCCAAGGGAAATCTAAAGCTTTCTTT. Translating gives CASSFASPQGKSKAFF.

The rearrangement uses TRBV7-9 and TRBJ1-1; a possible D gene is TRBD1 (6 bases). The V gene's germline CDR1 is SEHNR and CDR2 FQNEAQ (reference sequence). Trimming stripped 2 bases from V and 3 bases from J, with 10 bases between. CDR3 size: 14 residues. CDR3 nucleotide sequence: TGTGCCAGCAGCTTATGGCCAGGGGACACTGAAGCTTTCTTT. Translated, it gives CASSLWPGDTEAFF.

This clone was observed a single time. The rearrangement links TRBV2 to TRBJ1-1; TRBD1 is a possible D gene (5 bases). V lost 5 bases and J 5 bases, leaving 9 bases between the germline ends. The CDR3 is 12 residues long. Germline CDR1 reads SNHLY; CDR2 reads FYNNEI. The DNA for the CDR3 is TGTGCCAGCAGTCCGAGGGGTACTGAAGCTTTCTTT. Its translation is CASSPRGTEAFF.

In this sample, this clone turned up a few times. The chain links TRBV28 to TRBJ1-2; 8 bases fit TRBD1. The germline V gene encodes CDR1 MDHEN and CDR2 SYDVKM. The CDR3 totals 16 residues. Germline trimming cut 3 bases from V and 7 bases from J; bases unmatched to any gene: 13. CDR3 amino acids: CASSLDRAIGPAGYTF. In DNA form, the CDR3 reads TGTGCCAGCAGTTTGGACAGGGCGATAGGTCCGGCTGGCTACACCTTC.

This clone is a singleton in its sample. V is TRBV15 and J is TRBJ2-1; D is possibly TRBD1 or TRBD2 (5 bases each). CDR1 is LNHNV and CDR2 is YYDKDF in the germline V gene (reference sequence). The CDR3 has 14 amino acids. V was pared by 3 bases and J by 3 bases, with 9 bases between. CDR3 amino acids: CATSRGTVYNEQFF. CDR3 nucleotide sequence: TGTGCCACCAGCAGGGGGACGGTCTACAATGAGCAGTTCTTC.

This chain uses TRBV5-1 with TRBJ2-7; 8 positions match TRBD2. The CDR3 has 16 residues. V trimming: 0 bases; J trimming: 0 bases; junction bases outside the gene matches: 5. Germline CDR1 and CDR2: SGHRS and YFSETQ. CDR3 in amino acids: CASSLGVSGISYEQYF. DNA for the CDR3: TGCGCCAGCAGCTTGGGAGTTAGCGGGATCTCCTACGAGCAGTACTTC.

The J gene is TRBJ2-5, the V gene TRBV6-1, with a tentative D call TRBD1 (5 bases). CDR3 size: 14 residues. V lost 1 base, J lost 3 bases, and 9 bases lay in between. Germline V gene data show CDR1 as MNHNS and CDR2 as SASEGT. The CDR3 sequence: CASSEGAGKETQYF. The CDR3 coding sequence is TGTGCCAGCAGTGAAGGGGCAGGGAAAGAGACCCAGTACTTC.

The CDR3 DNA reads as TGTGCCAGCAGCTTAGAACCTAGCGGCTCCTACAATGAGCAGTTCTTC. Translating it yields CASSLEPSGSYNEQFF. The chain couples TRBV7-6 to TRBJ2-1, with 7 positions matching TRBD2. The CDR3 contains 16 residues. The V segment lost 1 base and the J segment 0 bases; nucleotides outside the gene matches: 3. Germline CDR1 SGHVS, CDR2 FNYEAQ. The full variable domain, rest sourced from reference TRBV7-6 and TRBJ2-1, is GAGVSQSPRYKVTKRGQDVALRCDPISGHVSLYWYRQALGQGPEFLTYFNYEAQQDKSGLPNDRFSAERPEGSISTLTIQRTEQRDSAMYRCASSLEPSGSYNEQFFGPGTRLTVL.

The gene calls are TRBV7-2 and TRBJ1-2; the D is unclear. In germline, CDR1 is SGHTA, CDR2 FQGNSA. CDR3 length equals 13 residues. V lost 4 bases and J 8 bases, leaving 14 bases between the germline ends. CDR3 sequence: CASSSRGHQGYTF. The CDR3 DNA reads TGTGCCAGCAGCTCCCGTGGGCATCAAGGCTACACCTTC.

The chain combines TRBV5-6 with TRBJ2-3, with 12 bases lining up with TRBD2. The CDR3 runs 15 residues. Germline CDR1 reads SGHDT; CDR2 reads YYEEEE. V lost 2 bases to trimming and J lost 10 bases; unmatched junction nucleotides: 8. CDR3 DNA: TGTGCCAGCAGCTTCGGGCTAGCGGGAGGGCTTCCGCAGTATTTT. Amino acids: CASSFGLAGGLPQYF.

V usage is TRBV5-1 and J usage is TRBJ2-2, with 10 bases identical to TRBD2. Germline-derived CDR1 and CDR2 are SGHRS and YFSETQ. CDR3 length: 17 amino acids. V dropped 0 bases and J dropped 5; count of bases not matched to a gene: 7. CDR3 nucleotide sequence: TGCGCCAGCAGCTTGGCCTTGGCTAGCGGGAGTACCGGGGAGCTGTTTTTT. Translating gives CASSLALASGSTGELFF.

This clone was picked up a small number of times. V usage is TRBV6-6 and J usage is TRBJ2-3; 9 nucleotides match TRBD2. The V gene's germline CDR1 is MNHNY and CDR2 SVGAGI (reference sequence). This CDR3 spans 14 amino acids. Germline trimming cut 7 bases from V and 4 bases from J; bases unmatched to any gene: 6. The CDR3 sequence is CASTRREGADTQYF. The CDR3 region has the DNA TGTGCCAGCACCCGGCGGGAGGGGGCAGATACGCAGTATTTT.

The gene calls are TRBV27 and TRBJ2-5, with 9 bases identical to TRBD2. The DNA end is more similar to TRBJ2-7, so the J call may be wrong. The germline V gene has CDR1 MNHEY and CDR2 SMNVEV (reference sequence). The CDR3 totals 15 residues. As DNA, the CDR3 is TGTGCCAGCAGTTTCGGCGGGAGGGGCTCCTACGAGCAGTACTTC. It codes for CASSFGGRGSYEQYF.

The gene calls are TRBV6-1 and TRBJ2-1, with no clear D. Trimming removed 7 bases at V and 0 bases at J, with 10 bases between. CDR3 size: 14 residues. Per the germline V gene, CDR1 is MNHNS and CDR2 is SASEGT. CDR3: CASTLESSYNEQFF. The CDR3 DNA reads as TGTGCCAGCACCCTCGAGAGCTCCTACAATGAGCAGTTCTTC.

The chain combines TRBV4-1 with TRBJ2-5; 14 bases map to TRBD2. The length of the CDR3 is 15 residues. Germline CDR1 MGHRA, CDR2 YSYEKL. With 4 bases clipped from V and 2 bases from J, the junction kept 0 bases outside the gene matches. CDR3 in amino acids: CASSRLAGGQETQYF. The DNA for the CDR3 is TGCGCCAGCAGCCGACTAGCGGGAGGGCAAGAGACCCAGTACTTC.

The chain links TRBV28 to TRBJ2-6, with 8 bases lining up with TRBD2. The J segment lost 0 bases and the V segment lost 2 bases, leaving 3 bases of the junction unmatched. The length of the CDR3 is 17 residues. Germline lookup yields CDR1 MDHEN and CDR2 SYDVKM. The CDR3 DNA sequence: TGTGCCAGCAGTTTACCAGCGGGAGTCTCTGGGGCCAACGTCCTGACTTTC. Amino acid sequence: CASSLPAGVSGANVLTF.